This TCR beta chain originates from a study of beta chain features in type 1 diabetes. With V trimmed by 2 bases and J by 3 bases, 3 bases remained unmatched. The CDR3 spans 14 residues. In germline, CDR1 is SGHNT, CDR2 YYREEE (reference sequence). What was sequenced were expressed TCRB transcripts, since all of the isolated RNA had been reverse transcribed. The protocol was immunoSEQ multiplex PCR, while the TCRdb copy is restricted to in-frame clones and leaves out a portion. The top ten hold 3% to 4% of the sample, which has a few hundred thousand clones, 27% seen once. Purity of each sorted population was above 95%. In the case of this clone: What it binds is not known.

General study points: Although PCR might favor shorter templates, it would do so equally in patients and controls. Small HLA sub-analyses could not settle whether HLA shapes TCRB rearrangement.

The specimen sequenced was central memory CD4+ T cells from blood. The sequence was obtained from a man under 40 in good health. The chain combines TRBV5-4 with TRBJ2-3, with 7 nucleotides matching TRBD2. The CDR3: CASSFGGGTDTQYF. CDR3 DNA: TGTGCCAGCAGCTTCGGCGGGGGTACAGATACGCAGTATTTT.